This TCR beta chain was retrieved from a study of metastatic and nonmetastatic thyroid tumors. Thyroid surgery was performed in patients who had received no treatment beforehand. This clone was observed many times. Germline V gives CDR1 SQVTM, CDR2 ANQGSEA. V dropped 1 base and J dropped 5 bases, with 15 bases sitting between them. The CDR3 sequence is 14 residues long. TCRdb reprocessed the PCR reads using MiXCR. Of about 40,000 clones in the sample, 9.5% to 12% are singletons; the top ten hold 20% to 25%. This clonotype was obtained from a female donor with papillary thyroid cancer or a benign thyroid nodule (not recorded which). Some clones in this sample may be carry-over from other donors' samples. This chain links TRBV29-1 with TRBJ2-7; the D gene could be TRBD1 or TRBD2 (5 bases each). The specimen sequenced was blood. The chain's CDR3 is CSVEGGPGGHEQYF. In nucleotides, the CDR3 is TGCAGCGTTGAAGGGGGCCCTGGGGGTCACGAGCAGTACTTC.